Listed below are T cell receptor beta chains from one sample, sequenced in a study of control samples from healthy donors and cancer patients. Libraries were prepared by immunoSEQ multiplex PCR; TCRdb keeps only in-frame clonotypes and omits some of them. The sample has roughly 100,000 clones, roughly 90% seen once. Sequencing was carried out using blood. Receptors originate from a man aged 30-40 years in good health. Each CDR3 is given with its conserved first and last residue. The D gene is left open where the match is weak. The size of a clone is reported for some rows only, either as once, few or many, or as a class for expanded clones.

clone_size	d_call	v_call	j_call	cdr3_nt	cdr3_aa
NA	TRBD2	TRBV4-2	TRBJ2-7	TGTGCCAGCAGCGGTACGGGACTAGCTCGCGAGCAGTACTTC	CASSGTGLAREQYF
large	TRBD2	TRBV19	TRBJ2-1	TGTGCCAGTAGCCCTAGCGGGAAATATGGGGAGCAGTTCTTC	CASSPSGKYGEQFF
NA	NA	TRBV12-3/TRBV12-4	TRBJ1-1	TGTGCCAGCAGTTTAAAGGGTACTGAAGCTTTCTTT	CASSLKGTEAFF
NA	NA	TRBV9	TRBJ2-5	TGTGCCAGCAGCGTAGGGGGGGATGGAGCCCAGTACTTC	CASSVGGDGAQYF
NA	NA	TRBV29-1	TRBJ1-2	TGCAGCGGGGGCGGTCAGGGGTATGGCTACACCTTC	CSGGGQGYGYTF
NA	TRBD2	TRBV3-1/TRBV3-2	TRBJ2-1	TGTGCCAGCAGCCATACGCCGAGGGGCGGGGGGATGTATGAGCAGTTCTTC	CASSHTPRGGGMYEQFF
NA	NA	TRBV6-5	TRBJ1-2	TGTGCCAGCAGACCTTCTAAGGTATACGGCTACACCTTC	CASRPSKVYGYTF
NA	NA	TRBV19	TRBJ1-1	TGTGCCAGTAGTATAGGGGCAGGGAACACTGAAGCTTTCTTT	CASSIGAGNTEAFF
NA	TRBD2	TRBV15	TRBJ2-1	TGTGCCACCAGCGGAAGACTAGCGGGGAAGGGGGATGAGCAGTTCTTC	CATSGRLAGKGDEQFF
once	NA	TRBV4-1	TRBJ1-3	TGCGCCAGCAGCCGGGGAAAGCTGTTTCAGCGAAACACCATATATTTT	CASSRGKLFQRNTIYF
NA	NA	TRBV7-9	TRBJ2-1	TGTGCCAGCAGCCCCACGTTGATTGGCGAGCAGTTCTTC	CASSPTLIGEQFF
NA	NA	TRBV30	TRBJ2-5	TGTGCATCGGCGAGGGGGGCAATGGAGACCCAGTACTTC	CASARGAMETQYF
NA	TRBD2	TRBV4-1	TRBJ2-5	TGCGCCAGCAGCCATCATCCCACACCGGGACTAGCGACCCAGTACTTC	CASSHHPTPGLATQYF
NA	NA	TRBV4-1	TRBJ1-1	TGCGCCAGCAGCCAACCCTCACAGAGTGAAGCTTTCTTT	CASSQPSQSEAFF
NA	NA	TRBV6-5	TRBJ1-6	TGTGCCAGCAGTTACTCGATGTGGGAGGGTGACTCACCCCTCCACTTT	CASSYSMWEGDSPLHF
NA	NA	TRBV2	TRBJ2-7	TGTGCCAGCCAACAGGGAAGCGTCCACGAGCAGTACTTC	CASQQGSVHEQYF
NA	NA	TRBV29-1	TRBJ2-5	TGCAGCGTTGACAGGGGAGGGGAGACCCAGTACTTC	CSVDRGGETQYF
NA	NA	TRBV7-9	TRBJ2-2	TGTGCCAGCAGCACCCGAAGGGGTCCCGGGGAGCTGTTTTTT	CASSTRRGPGELFF
once	NA	TRBV12-3/TRBV12-4	TRBJ2-7	TGTGCCAGCAGTTCCCTCTCTAGCGAGCAGTACTTC	CASSSLSSEQYF
NA	TRBD1	TRBV19	TRBJ1-6	TGTGCCAGTAGTATCGACAGGGGAAATTCACCCCTCCACTTT	CASSIDRGNSPLHF
NA	TRBD2	TRBV5-4	TRBJ2-3	TGTGCCAGCAGCCGCCAGCGGGGGGAATCAGATACGCAGTATTTT	CASSRQRGESDTQYF
NA	TRBD1	TRBV18	TRBJ2-5	TGTGCCAGCTCACAACAACAGGGGCAAGAGACCCAGTACTTC	CASSQQQGQETQYF
NA	NA	TRBV9	TRBJ1-3	TGTGCCAGCAGCGTGGACCCTTCTGGAAACACCATATATTTT	CASSVDPSGNTIYF
NA	TRBD2	TRBV24-1	TRBJ2-1	TGTGCCACCAGTGACCGAGCGGGGAGCTCCTACAATGAGCAGTTCTTC	CATSDRAGSSYNEQFF
NA	NA	TRBV11-2	TRBJ2-7	TGTGCCAGCAGCTTACTCGTTGGGTCCTACGAGCAGTACTTC	CASSLLVGSYEQYF
NA	TRBD1	TRBV7-9	TRBJ2-7	TGTGCCAGCGAAGACAGGGGGCTGGACGAGCAGTACTTC	CASEDRGLDEQYF
NA	NA	TRBV19	TRBJ1-3	TGTGCCAGTAGTCCGGCCTCGGGTCCTGGAAACACCATATATTTT	CASSPASGPGNTIYF
NA	NA	TRBV27	TRBJ1-1	TGTGCCAGCAGTCACCGGGGGGAGGGGTTCGGTGAAGCTTTCTTT	CASSHRGEGFGEAFF
NA	NA	TRBV5-1	TRBJ2-3	TGCGCCAGCAGCTTAACGGACTCCACAGATACGCAGTATTTT	CASSLTDSTDTQYF
once	NA	TRBV5-8	TRBJ1-1	TGTGCCAGCAGCTTAATGACCAACACTGAAGCTTTCTTT	CASSLMTNTEAFF
NA	NA	TRBV27	TRBJ2-1	TGTGCCAGCAGTAGAAACAATGAGCAGTTCTTC	CASSRNNEQFF
once	NA	TRBV18	TRBJ1-2	TGTGCCAGCTCCCCCCTCAGGGGAAATGGCTACACCTTC	CASSPLRGNGYTF
NA	NA	TRBV28	TRBJ1-1	TGTGCCAGCAGTCCTTACTACACTGAAGCTTTCTTT	CASSPYYTEAFF
NA	TRBD1	TRBV7-3	TRBJ1-2	TGTGCCAGCAGCCCGGGACAGGGGCACAACTATGGCTACACCTTC	CASSPGQGHNYGYTF
NA	NA	TRBV28	TRBJ1-1	TGTGCCATTCCCGGAACGGGGAACACTGAAGCTTTCTTT	CAIPGTGNTEAFF
NA	NA	TRBV7-8	TRBJ1-2	TGTGCCAGCAGCTCAGGGTCGGGCAGGGGCTACACCTTC	CASSSGSGRGYTF
NA	TRBD1	TRBV7-8	TRBJ1-5	TGTGCCAGCAGCTTAGGGGGGACAGTTCGGGGTCAGCCCCAGCATTTT	CASSLGGTVRGQPQHF
NA	TRBD1	TRBV18	TRBJ1-5	TGTGCCAGCTCACCATCGACAGGGGGCACGCAGCCCCAGCATTTT	CASSPSTGGTQPQHF
NA	NA	TRBV11-3	TRBJ2-3	TGTGCCAGCAGCCAACCGACAGGTTTGACAGATACGCAGTATTTT	CASSQPTGLTDTQYF
NA	TRBD1	TRBV6-1	TRBJ1-2	TGTGCCAGCAGTCCTTGGGACAGTATGGTCTATGGCTACACCTTC	CASSPWDSMVYGYTF
NA	NA	TRBV21-1	TRBJ1-3	TGTGCCAGCAGTTTCAGGGGCCGGAACTCTGGAAACACCATATATTTT	CASSFRGRNSGNTIYF
NA	NA	TRBV4-3	TRBJ2-3	TGCGCCAGCAGCCAAGAGATGGTGGCAGATACGCAGTATTTT	CASSQEMVADTQYF
NA	TRBD1	TRBV19	TRBJ1-1	TGTGCAACCAAAGCGGGACAGGGGCTGGGGAACACTGAAGCTTTCTTT	CATKAGQGLGNTEAFF
NA	TRBD1	TRBV7-2	TRBJ2-2	TGTGCCAGCAGCTTAGGACAGGGTAACCGGGAGCTGTTTTTT	CASSLGQGNRELFF
NA	TRBD2	TRBV10-2	TRBJ2-5	TGCGCCAGCAGGGGGTTGGGGGGGGAGCAAGAGACCCAGTACTTC	CASRGLGGEQETQYF
NA	NA	TRBV5-6	TRBJ1-1	TGTGCCACCCAGCGCGACCTGAACACTGAAGCTTTCTTT	CATQRDLNTEAFF
NA	TRBD2	TRBV7-9	TRBJ2-3	TGTGCCAGCAGCTTAGTAGTCGGGGGGTACACAGATACGCAGTATTTT	CASSLVVGGYTDTQYF
NA	NA	TRBV5-1	TRBJ1-2	TGCGCCAGCAGCTTCCAAGCCGATGGCTACACCTTC	CASSFQADGYTF
NA	NA	TRBV6-4	TRBJ1-1	TGTGCCAGCAGTGACTCGGACAACACTGAAGCTTTCTTT	CASSDSDNTEAFF
NA	TRBD1	TRBV5-5	TRBJ1-6	TGTGCCAGCAGCTTGGAAGGACAGGGTTATTCACCCCTCCACTTT	CASSLEGQGYSPLHF
NA	NA	TRBV6-5	TRBJ2-3	TGTGCCAGCTCCGAAAGGAGGGATACGCAGTATTTT	CASSERRDTQYF
NA	NA	TRBV30	TRBJ1-1	TGTGCCTGGAGTAGGCCCCCAGGGCAGAACACTGAAGCTTTCTTT	CAWSRPPGQNTEAFF
NA	NA	TRBV27	TRBJ2-7	TGTGCCAGCAGCCCGAGCGGACAGACCTACGAGCAGTACTTC	CASSPSGQTYEQYF
NA	NA	TRBV13	TRBJ2-1	TGTGCCAGCAGCTTTCGTAACAGAAACAATGAGCAGTTCTTC	CASSFRNRNNEQFF